These T cell receptor beta chains were read from a single sample in a study of blood T cell repertoires in COVID-19. The data were produced by immunoSEQ multiplex PCR, yet TCRdb's version contains in-frame clones alone and is incomplete. The sample carries over 55,000 clones, 87% recorded once. The source material was peripheral blood. These receptors came from an elderly woman with COVID-19, enrolled during active disease. Each CDR3 is given with its conserved first and last residue. The D gene is left open where the match is weak. Size is stated for part of the rows, as once, few or many counts, or as a class when the clone is expanded.

clone_size: .
j_call: TRBJ2-5
v_call: TRBV7-2
d_call: TRBD2
cdr3_aa: CASSLGGRGGQETQYF
cdr3_nt: TGTGCCAGCAGCTTAGGTGGGCGGGGGGGCCAGGAGACCCAGTACTTC

clone_size: .
j_call: TRBJ2-2
v_call: TRBV7-2
d_call: .
cdr3_aa: CASSPYRETGELFF
cdr3_nt: TGTGCCAGCAGCCCATACAGGGAAACCGGGGAGCTGTTTTTT

clone_size: few
j_call: TRBJ1-1
v_call: TRBV27
d_call: TRBD1
cdr3_aa: CASSLVRQGARGAFF
cdr3_nt: TGTGCCAGCAGTTTAGTGAGACAGGGGGCGCGAGGAGCTTTCTTT

clone_size: .
j_call: TRBJ2-5
v_call: TRBV6-6
d_call: .
cdr3_aa: CASSYSTAAGMETQYF
cdr3_nt: TGTGCCAGCAGTTACTCGACAGCGGCGGGGATGGAGACCCAGTACTTC

clone_size: .
j_call: TRBJ1-5
v_call: TRBV30
d_call: TRBD1
cdr3_aa: CAWSGEPTGAQPQHF
cdr3_nt: TGTGCCTGGAGCGGAGAGCCCACAGGGGCTCAGCCCCAGCATTTT

clone_size: .
j_call: TRBJ2-3
v_call: TRBV19
d_call: TRBD1
cdr3_aa: CASSTATGGTDTQYF
cdr3_nt: TGTGCCAGTAGTACGGCAACAGGGGGCACAGATACGCAGTATTTT

clone_size: .
j_call: TRBJ1-6
v_call: TRBV3-1/TRBV3-2
d_call: TRBD1
cdr3_aa: CASSRKQGLGQSPLHF
cdr3_nt: TGTGCCAGCAGCCGGAAACAGGGGCTAGGACAGTCACCCCTCCACTTT

clone_size: .
j_call: TRBJ2-1
v_call: TRBV7-8
d_call: .
cdr3_aa: CASSHSDSYNEQFF
cdr3_nt: TGTGCCAGCAGCCACTCTGACAGTTACAATGAGCAGTTCTTC

clone_size: .
j_call: TRBJ2-3
v_call: TRBV19
d_call: .
cdr3_aa: CASKSGATDTQYF
cdr3_nt: TGTGCCAGTAAGTCAGGGGCCACAGATACGCAGTATTTT

clone_size: .
j_call: TRBJ1-1
v_call: TRBV2
d_call: .
cdr3_aa: CASRGGATEAFF
cdr3_nt: TGTGCCAGCAGGGGGGGGGCCACTGAAGCTTTCTTT

clone_size: few
j_call: TRBJ2-2
v_call: TRBV3-1/TRBV3-2
d_call: .
cdr3_aa: CASSQDTVNTGELFF
cdr3_nt: TGTGCCAGCAGCCAGGACACCGTGAACACCGGGGAGCTGTTTTTT

clone_size: .
j_call: TRBJ1-2
v_call: TRBV10-2
d_call: .
cdr3_aa: CASQVNYGYTF
cdr3_nt: TGCGCCAGCCAGGTTAACTATGGCTACACCTTC

clone_size: .
j_call: TRBJ2-1
v_call: TRBV19
d_call: TRBD2
cdr3_aa: CASSPLGLAGVNNEQFF
cdr3_nt: TGTGCCAGTAGTCCGCTGGGACTAGCGGGGGTAAACAATGAGCAGTTCTTC

clone_size: .
j_call: TRBJ1-2
v_call: TRBV20-1
d_call: TRBD1
cdr3_aa: CSASGDRLGYGYTF
cdr3_nt: TGCAGTGCTAGTGGGGACAGACTAGGCTATGGCTACACCTTC

clone_size: .
j_call: TRBJ2-6
v_call: TRBV3-1/TRBV3-2
d_call: TRBD1
cdr3_aa: CASSPHRAGQGNSGANVLTF
cdr3_nt: TGTGCCAGCAGCCCACACCGGGCGGGACAGGGAAACTCTGGGGCCAACGTCCTGACTTTC

clone_size: .
j_call: TRBJ1-1
v_call: TRBV7-9
d_call: .
cdr3_aa: CASSLSGQGMVGAFF
cdr3_nt: TGTGCCAGCAGCCTTTCGGGGCAGGGGATGGTAGGAGCTTTCTTT

clone_size: .
j_call: TRBJ2-7
v_call: TRBV10-3
d_call: .
cdr3_aa: CAIRAAYEQYF
cdr3_nt: TGTGCCATCAGGGCAGCCTACGAGCAGTACTTC

clone_size: .
j_call: TRBJ2-6
v_call: TRBV15
d_call: .
cdr3_aa: CATSRDRDTSDSGANVLTF
cdr3_nt: TGTGCCACCAGCAGAGATAGGGACACCTCCGACTCTGGGGCCAACGTCCTGACTTTC

clone_size: .
j_call: TRBJ1-2
v_call: TRBV6-6
d_call: TRBD1
cdr3_aa: CASTREGDRGLRGYTF
cdr3_nt: TGTGCCAGCACTCGGGAGGGGGACAGGGGGCTACGTGGCTACACCTTC

clone_size: .
j_call: TRBJ2-2
v_call: TRBV7-2
d_call: TRBD2
cdr3_aa: CASSSKLAGGLGGELFF
cdr3_nt: TGTGCCAGCAGCTCCAAACTAGCGGGGGGGCTCGGCGGGGAGCTGTTTTTT

clone_size: .
j_call: TRBJ2-1
v_call: TRBV9
d_call: .
cdr3_aa: CASSVGGEWASSYNEQFF
cdr3_nt: TGTGCCAGCAGCGTAGGTGGTGAGTGGGCCAGCTCCTACAATGAGCAGTTCTTC

clone_size: .
j_call: TRBJ1-4
v_call: TRBV5-4
d_call: TRBD1
cdr3_aa: CASSLGQGANEKLFF
cdr3_nt: TGTGCCAGCAGCTTGGGACAGGGGGCTAATGAAAAACTGTTTTTT

clone_size: .
j_call: TRBJ2-4
v_call: TRBV6-6
d_call: .
cdr3_aa: CASTLTRGGTKNIQYF
cdr3_nt: TGTGCCAGCACCCTTACTAGGGGGGGGACCAAAAACATTCAGTACTTC

clone_size: once
j_call: TRBJ2-5
v_call: TRBV5-1
d_call: .
cdr3_aa: CASSLISPSGETQYF
cdr3_nt: TGCGCCAGCAGCTTGATCAGCCCCTCGGGGGAGACCCAGTACTTC

clone_size: .
j_call: TRBJ2-6
v_call: TRBV11-2
d_call: .
cdr3_aa: CASSLGGPAAANVLTF
cdr3_nt: TGTGCCAGCAGCTTAGGTGGGCCGGCAGCGGCCAACGTCCTGACTTTC

clone_size: .
j_call: TRBJ2-7
v_call: TRBV25-1
d_call: .
cdr3_aa: CASSKPGSEGEQYF
cdr3_nt: TGTGCCAGCAGTAAACCCGGTAGCGAGGGCGAGCAGTACTTC

clone_size: .
j_call: TRBJ1-1
v_call: TRBV5-4
d_call: TRBD1
cdr3_aa: CASSFDRVSTEAFF
cdr3_nt: TGTGCCAGCAGCTTCGACAGGGTTAGTACTGAAGCTTTCTTT

clone_size: .
j_call: TRBJ2-7
v_call: TRBV5-6
d_call: TRBD1
cdr3_aa: CASSRTGVYEQYF
cdr3_nt: TGTGCCAGCAGCCGGACAGGGGTCTACGAGCAGTACTTC

clone_size: few
j_call: TRBJ2-2
v_call: TRBV6-5
d_call: .
cdr3_aa: CASSRGTGELFF
cdr3_nt: TGTGCCAGCAGCCGGGGTACCGGGGAGCTGTTTTTT

clone_size: few
j_call: TRBJ1-5
v_call: TRBV18
d_call: TRBD1
cdr3_aa: CASSPPGGSQPQHF
cdr3_nt: TGTGCCAGCTCACCTCCAGGGGGGAGTCAGCCCCAGCATTTT

clone_size: once
j_call: TRBJ1-5
v_call: TRBV19
d_call: TRBD1
cdr3_aa: CASSLTGAGGNQPQHF
cdr3_nt: TGTGCCAGTAGTCTGACAGGGGCCGGAGGGAATCAGCCCCAGCATTTT

clone_size: .
j_call: TRBJ2-7
v_call: TRBV5-1
d_call: TRBD1
cdr3_aa: CASSLGDRGGEQYF
cdr3_nt: TGCGCCAGCAGCTTGGGGGACAGGGGCGGCGAGCAGTACTTC

clone_size: .
j_call: TRBJ1-1
v_call: TRBV7-9
d_call: TRBD1
cdr3_aa: CASSPPYGTGGGLNTEAFF
cdr3_nt: TGTGCCAGCAGCCCACCCTACGGGACAGGGGGCGGGTTGAACACTGAAGCTTTCTTT

clone_size: .
j_call: TRBJ2-3
v_call: TRBV7-8
d_call: .
cdr3_aa: CASSFGGRGSTDTQYF
cdr3_nt: TGTGCCAGCAGCTTCGGGGGGCGGGGGAGCACAGATACGCAGTATTTT

clone_size: .
j_call: TRBJ2-5
v_call: TRBV2
d_call: TRBD1
cdr3_aa: CASIRDSYTETQYF
cdr3_nt: TGTGCCAGCATCCGGGACAGTTACACAGAGACCCAGTACTTC

clone_size: .
j_call: TRBJ2-3
v_call: TRBV6-5
d_call: TRBD1
cdr3_aa: CASRAQGMSTDTQYF
cdr3_nt: TGTGCCAGCAGGGCACAGGGGATGAGCACAGATACGCAGTATTTT

clone_size: .
j_call: TRBJ1-3
v_call: TRBV5-1
d_call: .
cdr3_aa: CASSSDSGNTIYF
cdr3_nt: TGCGCCAGCAGCTCAGACTCTGGAAACACCATATATTTT

clone_size: .
j_call: TRBJ1-4
v_call: TRBV5-1
d_call: TRBD1
cdr3_aa: CASSTNRGTNEKLFF
cdr3_nt: TGCGCCAGCAGCACAAACAGGGGCACTAATGAAAAACTGTTTTTT

clone_size: once
j_call: TRBJ1-5
v_call: TRBV19
d_call: TRBD1
cdr3_aa: CASSVTGGGNQPQHF
cdr3_nt: TGTGCCAGTAGTGTTACAGGGGGCGGGAATCAGCCCCAGCATTTT